The clone carrying this T cell receptor beta chain was detected ten times or more. Its target is unknown. Read data end 3 residues before the CDR3 end; the end is taken from the germline J gene. V lost 5 bases and J lost 2; bases outside the gene matches: 11. Germline CDR1 SQVTM, CDR2 ANQGSEA. The CDR3 totals 17 residues. Patients had low serum IgG, IgA and/or IgM and specific antibody deficiency. Both groups were predominantly of Caucasian heritage. The assay was immunoSEQ multiplex PCR, and TCRdb's table has in-frame clones only and misses some. There are 40,000 or so clones in the sample, none observed a single time. This entry is derived from a study of T cell clonality in common variable immunodeficiency. General observations from the study: Patient heterogeneity in the CVID cohort limited correlations between repertoire features and clinical complications. Reportedly, TCR beta sequences from common variable immunodeficiency showed fewer deletions and N-nucleotide insertions.

This TCR was sampled from a human donor with common variable immunodeficiency. The sequencing input was peripheral blood mononuclear cells. This chain joins TRBV29-1 and TRBJ2-1, with 11 positions matching TRBD2. The CDR3 DNA, read in part, is TGCAGCGTTAAGGCTAGCGGGAGGCCCGTAGCCTACAATGAG. Protein sequence: CSVKASGRPVAYNE. The whole CDR3 protein is CSVKASGRPVAYNEQFF.